The 24 T cell receptor beta chains in this list originate from one sample, sequenced in a study of blood T cell repertoires in COVID-19. Clones were sequenced by immunoSEQ multiplex PCR, and TCRdb holds only the in-frame ones, with some missing. This table has 220,000 or so clones, roughly 84% appearing once. The sequenced sample was peripheral blood. These receptors were taken from a woman aged 55 to 70 with acute or convalescent COVID-19.

Note on this clone: One end of the junction is discordant with germline, which a read error may explain. The V call is TRBV2, the J call TRBJ1-2; D is possibly TRBD1 (6 bases). Germline V gene sequence: CDR1 SNHLY, CDR2 FYNNEI. The CDR3 consists of 13 residues. The CDR3 DNA is TGTGCCAGCAGGGAAGGACAGTTTTATGGCTACACCTTC. It codes for CASREGQFYGYTF.

J is TRBJ1-1 and V is TRBV5-1; 10 bases map to TRBD1. Losses at the gene ends were 9 bases for V and 1 base for J; bases not matched to a gene: 6. CDR1 and CDR2 (germline): SGHRS, YFSETQ. The CDR3 has 14 residues. The CDR3 DNA reads TGCGCCACGAGACAGGGGGCCGGGAACACTGAAGCTTTCTTT. Residues: CATRQGAGNTEAFF.

The chain carries TRBV2 and TRBJ1-4, with 7 positions matching TRBD1. The CDR3 sequence is 14 residues long. V shed 7 bases, J shed 8 bases, and the junction held 10 bases outside the gene matches. Per germline, CDR1 SNHLY and CDR2 FYNNEI. The CDR3 DNA reads TGTGCCAGCATGAAGACAGGGTCTCGGGAAAAACTGTTTTTT. Residues: CASMKTGSREKLFF.

This chain connects TRBV5-5 to TRBJ2-7; D perhaps matches TRBD1 (6 bases). The CDR3 covers 14 residues. Germline CDR1 is SGHKS and CDR2 is YYEKEE (reference sequence). The ends were cut back, 0 bases at V and 6 bases at J, with 13 bases in the middle. This CDR3 is CASSLGRGLGEQYF. The CDR3 DNA is TGTGCCAGCAGCTTGGGCAGGGGTTTGGGCGAGCAGTACTTC.

The gene calls are TRBV9 and TRBJ2-7; TRBD2 aligns across 12 bases. With 0 bases clipped from V and 5 bases from J, the junction kept 6 bases outside the gene matches. Germline assignment: CDR1 SGDLS and CDR2 YYNGEE. The length of the CDR3 is 16 residues. CDR3 DNA sequence: TGTGCCAGCAGCGTAGCCCCGACTAGCGGGGGCCACGAGCAGTACTTC. Translation: CASSVAPTSGGHEQYF.

The rearrangement uses TRBV5-6 and TRBJ1-1; 7 bases match TRBD1. The V gene end was trimmed by 4 bases and the J gene end by 1 base; junction bases not matched to a gene: 4. The CDR3 sequence is 14 residues long. Germline CDR1 reads SGHDT; CDR2 reads YYEEEE. CDR3 protein: CASSGGQRNTEAFF. The CDR3 nucleotides are TGTGCCAGCAGCGGGGGACAGCGGAACACTGAAGCTTTCTTT.

The chain joins TRBV28 to TRBJ1-3, with D possibly being TRBD1 (5 bases). Per the germline V gene, CDR1 is MDHEN and CDR2 is SYDVKM. With 7 bases removed from V and 4 bases from J, the gap between germline ends came to 11 bases. The CDR3 is 13 residues long. CDR3 residues: CASKRGYGNTIYF. The CDR3 DNA follows: TGTGCCAGCAAAAGGGGATACGGAAACACCATATATTTT. The variable domain in full, with the rest retrieved from reference TRBV28 and TRBJ1-3, is DVKVTQSSRYLVKRTGEKVFLECVQDMDHENMFWYRQDPGLGLRLIYFSYDVKMKEKGDIPEGYSVSREKKERFSLILESASTNQTSMYLCASKRGYGNTIYFGEGSWLTVV.

The CDR3 protein is CASSLGGQGVGYGYTF. In DNA form, the CDR3 reads TGTGCCAGCAGTTTAGGCGGACAGGGCGTAGGGTATGGCTACACCTTC. The V and J genes are TRBV28 and TRBJ1-2; 8 bases agree with TRBD1. Germline trimming cut 2 bases from V and 5 bases from J; bases unmatched to any gene: 10. The CDR3 is made up of 16 amino acids. Germline loops: CDR1 MDHEN, CDR2 SYDVKM.

This clone was seen once. CDR3 DNA: TGTGCCAGCAGCCCAGACGGTAGCGCAGCGGTCCCCCGGGATGAGCAGTTCTTC. It translates to CASSPDGSAAVPRDEQFF. V gene TRBV7-8 combines with J gene TRBJ2-1, with D possibly being TRBD2 (5 bases). The CDR3 sequence is 18 residues long. Trimming shortened V by 5 bases and J by 8 bases, and 28 bases separated the two germline ends. CDR1 and CDR2 (germline): SGHVS, FQNEAQ.

This clone came up once. The rearrangement links TRBV9 to TRBJ1-2; 8 bases line up with TRBD1. Losses at the gene ends were 2 bases for V and 4 bases for J; bases not matched to a gene: 4. CDR1 is SGDLS and CDR2 is YYNGEE in the germline V gene. The CDR3 is 14 amino acids. The CDR3 region is CASSVGTGVYGYTF. In DNA form, the CDR3 reads TGTGCCAGCAGCGTGGGGACAGGAGTCTATGGCTACACCTTC.

This chain links TRBV27 with TRBJ1-2, with 9 bases that match TRBD1. J was trimmed by 10 bases and V by 2 bases; bases with no gene match: 14. The CDR3 covers 16 residues. Germline lookup yields CDR1 MNHEY and CDR2 SMNVEV (reference sequence). Here the CDR3 DNA reads TGTGCCAGCAGTTTACGTTTCCGGGACAGGGCTCCTATCTACACCTTC. Amino acid sequence: CASSLRFRDRAPIYTF.

The genes are TRBV5-1 and TRBJ1-6, with D possibly TRBD1 on 6 matching bases. V lost 4 bases to trimming and J lost 14 bases, with 22 bases between them. The CDR3 covers 15 residues. Germline CDR1 SGHRS, CDR2 YFSETQ. CDR3 protein: CASSPGGGGPEALHF. Written as DNA, the CDR3 is TGCGCCAGCAGCCCTGGGGGCGGGGGACCCGAGGCCCTCCACTTT.

This clone came up once. The chain couples TRBV19 to TRBJ1-1, with no clear D. The V and J ends lost 4 bases and 1 base respectively, with 4 bases between them. Germline CDR1 and CDR2: LNHDA and SQIVND (reference sequence). CDR3 length: 12 residues. CDR3: CASSNRNTEAFF. CDR3 DNA: TGTGCCAGTAGTAACAGGAACACTGAAGCTTTCTTT.

This chain connects TRBV14 to TRBJ1-3, with D tentatively TRBD1 (5 bases). CDR3 length: 18 amino acids. In germline, CDR1 is SGHDN, CDR2 FVKESK. V lost 0 bases, J lost 0 bases, and 15 bases lay in between. CDR3 sequence reads: CASSQEPLQDYSGNTIYF. CDR3 DNA sequence: TGTGCCAGCAGCCAAGAGCCGCTACAGGACTACTCTGGAAACACCATATATTTT.

The chain is built from TRBV6-5 and TRBJ1-2; D uncertain. This CDR3 comprises 14 residues. V shed 7 bases and J shed 6 bases, with 18 bases lying between them. Per germline, CDR1 MNHEY and CDR2 SVGAGI. The CDR3 nucleotides read TGTGCCAGCACCGCCACCGGGAGGGCAGATGGCTACACCTTC. Its protein product is CASTATGRADGYTF.

The genes are TRBV4-1 and TRBJ2-2; a possible D gene is TRBD2 (6 bases). Per the germline V gene, CDR1 is MGHRA and CDR2 is YSYEKL. V was clipped by 4 bases and J by 0 bases, with 18 bases between them. The CDR3 totals 18 residues. The CDR3, as DNA: TGCGCCAGCAGCCGGTTGTTGTCGGGGGAGCCGAACACCGGGGAGCTGTTTTTT. This encodes CASSRLLSGEPNTGELFF.

V usage is TRBV7-8 and J usage is TRBJ1-3, with D possibly matching TRBD1 (5 bases). In germline, CDR1 is SGHVS, CDR2 FQNEAQ. This CDR3 is 14 amino acids long. Trimming took off 6 bases at V and 3 bases at J, with 12 bases between the two ends. The CDR3 here is CASRLTGGGNTIYF. The DNA for the CDR3 is TGTGCCAGCAGACTTACAGGTGGTGGAAACACCATATATTTT.

A single count supports this clone. This chain joins TRBV6-5 and TRBJ2-6, with D maybe TRBD1 (7 bases). The CDR3 has 14 amino acids. Germline lookup yields CDR1 MNHEY and CDR2 SVGAGI. V shed 9 bases and J shed 3 bases, with 12 bases lying between them. CDR3 sequence (DNA): TGTGCCAGTACCAGGGGGGTTGGGGCCAACGTCCTGACTTTC. It encodes CASTRGVGANVLTF.

J is TRBJ2-1 and V is TRBV7-6; 8 bases are shared with TRBD1. CDR1 SGHVS and CDR2 FNYEAQ come from the germline V gene. CDR3 length: 15 residues. V shed 4 bases, J shed 2 bases, and the junction held 4 bases outside the gene matches. DNA of the CDR3: TGTGCCAGCAGCTCGTCGGGACAGGCCTACAATGAGCAGTTCTTC. As protein: CASSSSGQAYNEQFF.

The rearrangement links TRBV27 to TRBJ2-7, with 9 bases that match TRBD2. Germline V lookup: CDR1 MNHEY, CDR2 SMNVEV (reference sequence). Unmatched junction bases numbered 16, after V lost 4 bases and J lost 3 bases. The CDR3 has 18 residues. CDR3 nucleotides: TGTGCCAGCAGTTCCCTATCGAGCGGGGGGCCGACTTTCTACGAGCAGTACTTC. This translates into CASSSLSSGGPTFYEQYF.

V and J are TRBV11-2 and TRBJ1-1, with D perhaps matching TRBD1 (6 bases). Trimming left V 2 bases short and J 4 bases short, with 8 bases between. The CDR3 has 13 amino acids. Germline CDR1 reads SGHAT; CDR2 reads FQNNGV. The CDR3 DNA is TGTGCCAGCAGCTTACAGGGGATCACTGAAGCTTTCTTT. Translated: CASSLQGITEAFF.

This clone was recorded once. The chain has TRBV6-5 and TRBJ1-1; 8 positions agree with TRBD1. CDR3 length: 14 amino acids. The germline gives CDR1 MNHEY, CDR2 SVGAGI. V lost 6 bases to trimming and J lost 6 bases; unmatched junction nucleotides: 9. CDR3 loop: CASSDRGNAAEAFF. The CDR3 DNA reads as TGTGCCAGCAGCGACAGGGGTAATGCCGCTGAAGCTTTCTTT.

This chain links TRBV9 with TRBJ1-2, with 8 bases lining up with TRBD1. Germline loops: CDR1 SGDLS, CDR2 YYNGEE. The CDR3 is 13 residues long. J gave up 8 bases and V 4 bases, and 7 bases lay outside the gene matches. The CDR3 bases are TGTGCCAGCAGCAAAAGGACAGGGAGAGGCTACACCTTC. Residues: CASSKRTGRGYTF.

This chain connects TRBV10-3 to TRBJ1-5, with 7 positions matching TRBD1. The junction had 10 bases not matched to a gene; V was cut back by 10 bases and J by 4 bases. Germline assignment: CDR1 ENHRY and CDR2 SYGVKD. CDR3 length equals 14 residues. CDR3 residues: CASAGGQANQPQHF. CDR3 in DNA: TGTGCCAGTGCCGGAGGACAGGCTAATCAGCCCCAGCATTTT.